This T cell receptor beta chain was recovered during a study of cytomegalovirus exposure and HLA in healthy donors. Amplification used 60 Vbeta primers and 13 Jbeta primers. The repertoire was sequenced with immunoSEQ multiplex PCR; TCRdb's copy has only in-frame clones and lacks some. Among around 150,000 clones, approximately 79% were seen once, and the ten largest hold 2.1%. Per the germline V gene, CDR1 is MNHEY and CDR2 is SMNVEV (reference sequence). V lost 6 bases, J lost 2 bases, and 11 bases stayed unmatched. The CDR3 is made up of 16 amino acids. J is TRBJ2-7 and V is TRBV27; 9 bases are shared with TRBD2. The sequence came from a man aged 35 to 55 in good health and CMV-seronegative. Material for sequencing was PBMCs. The CDR3 sequence: CASRRLADVGAYEQYF. CDR3 nucleotide sequence: TGTGCCAGCAGACGACTAGCGGACGTTGGGGCCTACGAGCAGTACTTC.